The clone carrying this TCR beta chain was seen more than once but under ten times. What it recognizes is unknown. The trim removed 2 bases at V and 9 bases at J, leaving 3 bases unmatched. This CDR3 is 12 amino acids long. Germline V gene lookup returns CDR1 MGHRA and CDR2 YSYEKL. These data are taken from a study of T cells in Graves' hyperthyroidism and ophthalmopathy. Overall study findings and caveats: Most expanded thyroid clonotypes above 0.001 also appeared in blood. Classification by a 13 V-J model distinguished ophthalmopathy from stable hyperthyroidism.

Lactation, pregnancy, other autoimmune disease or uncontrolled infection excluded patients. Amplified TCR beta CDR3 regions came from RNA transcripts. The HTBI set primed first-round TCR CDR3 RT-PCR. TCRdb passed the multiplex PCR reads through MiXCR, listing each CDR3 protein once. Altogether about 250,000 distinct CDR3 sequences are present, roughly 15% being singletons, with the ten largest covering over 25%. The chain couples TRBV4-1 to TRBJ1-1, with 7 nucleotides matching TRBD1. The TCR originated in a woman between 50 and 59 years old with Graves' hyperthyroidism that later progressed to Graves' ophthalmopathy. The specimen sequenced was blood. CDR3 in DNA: TGCGCCAGCAGCCAAAAGACAGGGCAAGCTTTCTTT. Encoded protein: CASSQKTGQAFF.